The 5 T cell receptor beta chains in this list originate from one sample, sequenced in a study of cytomegalovirus exposure and HLA in healthy donors. PCR was performed using 60 Vbeta and 13 Jbeta primers. The protocol was immunoSEQ multiplex PCR, while the TCRdb copy is restricted to in-frame clones and leaves out a portion. The table lists 60,000 to 95,000 clones, approximately 80% of them singletons. The sequenced sample was PBMCs. Every receptor here comes from a middle-aged woman in good health and CMV-seropositive.

This rearrangement joins TRBV11-2 to TRBJ1-1, with 7 nucleotides matching TRBD1. From germline, CDR1 is SGHAT and CDR2 FQNNGV. The CDR3 totals 15 residues. V shed 6 bases, J shed 1 base, and the junction held 8 bases outside the gene matches. The CDR3 nucleotides read TGTGCCAGCAGTCATACTCAGGGGGGGAACACTGAAGCTTTCTTT. The encoded protein is CASSHTQGGNTEAFF.

V and J are TRBV11-2 and TRBJ2-5; TRBD2 matches at 15 bases. With 5 bases clipped from V and 5 bases from J, the junction kept 15 bases outside the gene matches. Per the germline V gene, CDR1 is SGHAT and CDR2 is FQNNGV. The CDR3 loop spans 19 amino acids. The chain's CDR3 is CASSPRGTSGGPKTETQYF. The CDR3 DNA is TGTGCCAGCAGCCCCCGGGGGACTAGCGGGGGGCCAAAAACGGAGACCCAGTACTTC.

The rearrangement uses TRBV10-3 and TRBJ1-5, with D possibly TRBD1 on 5 matching bases. The ends were cut back, 3 bases at V and 5 bases at J, with 14 bases in the middle. Germline CDR1 reads ENHRY; CDR2 reads SYGVKD. The CDR3 has 15 amino acids. The CDR3 reads CAISEGGEGDQPQHF. In nucleotides, the CDR3 is TGTGCCATCAGTGAAGGAGGGGAAGGGGATCAGCCCCAGCATTTT.

The table lists this clone with a few counts. The rearrangement joins TRBV10-2 to TRBJ2-2; D ambiguous. This CDR3 has 12 amino acids. Germline-derived CDR1 and CDR2 are WSHSY and SAAADI. The V end was cut by 5 bases, the J end by 7 bases, with 8 bases between. In DNA, the CDR3 is TGCGCCAGCAGTCTAGTGAACGGGGAGCTGTTTTTT. Protein product: CASSLVNGELFF.

The chain has TRBV21-1 and TRBJ2-7; the tabulated D call, TRBD2, remains unverified against the DNA. TRBV21-1 counts as a pseudogene. The CDR3 has 15 amino acids. CDR3 in amino acids: CASSKVPGDYYEQYF. The CDR3 DNA reads TGTGCCAGCAGCAAAGTACCAGGAGACTACTACGAGCAGTACTTC.